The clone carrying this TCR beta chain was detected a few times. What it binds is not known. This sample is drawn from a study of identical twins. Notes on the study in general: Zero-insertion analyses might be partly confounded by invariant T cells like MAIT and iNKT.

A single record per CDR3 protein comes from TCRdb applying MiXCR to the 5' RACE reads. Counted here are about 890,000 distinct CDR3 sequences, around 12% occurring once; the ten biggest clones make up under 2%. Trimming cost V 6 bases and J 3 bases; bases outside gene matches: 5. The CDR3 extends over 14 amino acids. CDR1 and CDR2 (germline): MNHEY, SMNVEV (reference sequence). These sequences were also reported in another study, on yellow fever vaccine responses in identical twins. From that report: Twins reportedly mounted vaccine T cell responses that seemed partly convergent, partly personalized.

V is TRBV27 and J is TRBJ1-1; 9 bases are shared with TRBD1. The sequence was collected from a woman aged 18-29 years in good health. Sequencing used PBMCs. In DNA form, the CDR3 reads TGTGCCAGCAGAAGACAGGGGGAACACACTGAAGCTTTCTTT. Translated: CASRRQGEHTEAFF.